The clone carrying this TCR beta chain was observed many times. Its specificity is not known. The sample belongs to a study of blood T cells in healthy people across ages. Study as a whole: In model experiments, template switching was able to capture about one barcoded beta molecule for every two T cells that were present.

Primers used in a second PCR of roughly 6 to 11 cycles were a sample-barcoded 5' primer and a J-beta primer mix. From the 5' RACE reads, TCRdb called clonotypes with MiXCR, one entry per CDR3 protein. The top ten hold around 15% of the sample, which has hundreds of thousands of distinct CDR3 sequences, 29% seen once. The trim removed 1 base at V and 4 bases at J, leaving 5 bases unmatched. The CDR3 spans 16 residues. Per the germline V gene, CDR1 is LGHNA and CDR2 is YNFKEQ. Total RNA was extracted at no less than 5.5 micrograms per sample. Study conclusions and caveats: Leaving the PBMCs unsorted stopped any conclusive comparison of naive versus antigen-experienced cells.

The V and J genes are TRBV4-2 and TRBJ2-1; TRBD2 matches at 9 bases. Sequencing was carried out using blood. The origin of this receptor is a woman of 80 years or more in good health. CDR3 loop: CASSQVSSGGYNEQFF. CDR3 sequence (DNA): TGTGCCAGCAGCCAAGTAAGCAGCGGGGGGTACAATGAGCAGTTCTTC.